The TCR beta chain under discussion was sequenced for a study of OX40 agonist ivuxolimab in advanced cancers. Across the study: It was ivuxolimab, an agonistic anti-OX40 (CD134) antibody, that patients were treated with. Notes on the study in general: Expanded clones were, on average, more numerous in CD8+ T cells than in CD4+.

As for this clone: What it recognizes is unknown.

Autoimmune disease history or systemic immunosuppression barred patients. TCRdb's copy holds only in-frame clones and misses some; the assay was immunoSEQ multiplex PCR. This sample yields about 90,000 clones, of which around 90% are seen a single time; roughly 8.7% belongs to the top ten. Germline CDR1 SGHRS, CDR2 YFSETQ. CDR3 length: 14 residues. V shed 4 bases and J shed 4 bases, with 12 bases lying between them. This receptor was identified in an adult with an advanced solid tumor such as melanoma, head and neck, liver or kidney cancer. The specimen comprised CD4+ or CD8+ T cells sorted from blood, sampled in a trial of the OX40 agonist ivuxolimab. The gene calls are TRBV5-1 and TRBJ2-1, with D hard to call. The CDR3 is CASSERTAYNEQFF. The CDR3 DNA is TGCGCCAGCAGCGAAAGGACGGCTTACAATGAGCAGTTCTTC.